The source of this T cell receptor beta chain is a study of cytomegalovirus exposure and HLA in healthy donors (dated by TCRdb to 2015 to 2018). Concerning the study at large: An earlier analysis of some 550 of the donors reported 250 to 350 Gb of sequence data and about 100 million unique TCR beta sequences from about 200 million T cells. About 280 gigabases of sequencing data and around 80 million unique TCR sequences made up an early release that covered 500 to 650 HLA-typed donors. The genetic ancestry cluster associated with self-reported Caucasian donors included around 76% of the approximately 410 genotyped donors. The study was designed to test whether signatures of past pathogen exposure could be identified by cataloging public T cell receptors. Using immunosequencing, the study profiled T cell repertoires from about 620 subjects and related those repertoires to cytomegalovirus serostatus. Besides the first cohort of roughly 640 subjects, a separate validation cohort made up of 120 different subjects was used. To predict cytomegalovirus infection status, the study brought together high-throughput TCR immunosequencing, statistical association of individual TCRs with disease status, and machine learning. In a later analysis, previously published TCR beta repertoires from 666 donors were re-analyzed and high-resolution HLA genotyping was added so that TCR occurrence patterns could be studied. Rather than using new phenotypic data, the later analysis identified candidate immune exposures from TCR beta sequences and from how often those sequences occurred across donors. An earlier analysis of around 580 of the donors used high-throughput TCR beta sequencing to judge whether each TCR beta V gene segment behaved as functional or pseudogenic. Donor age, sex, ethnicity and CMV serostatus were compiled together with the repertoire data. A later genetic analysis took genome-wide SNP genotypes for 398 of the 666 donors and used that subset as a discovery cohort. All discovery cohort repertoires had been generated using a single sequencing platform. HLA typing included class I and class II loci at four-digit resolution. The number of donors typed differed by locus, with about 629-630 for A, B, C, DRB1 and DQB1, 522 for DQA1, 606 for DPA1, and around 460 for DPB1. Roughly 5 DR-DQ haplotypes were handled as single units for association and clustering, since linkage in the cohort was strong. Across 300 to 400 genotyped donors of the cohort, an average of about 240,000 unique TCR beta nucleotide sequences per donor were sequenced, and 15% to 20% of those sequences were non-productive.

Comment on this clone: What this receptor recognizes is not known. The input lacks base qualities; no much larger clone sits a single base away.

The CDR3 runs 16 amino acids, cysteine and phenylalanine included. Left in the record is the CDR3 DNA by itself, 48 bases read in frame from the first base. The junction shows trimming of 2 bases on V and 6 bases on J, and the gene matches do not reach 11 bases of it. CDR1 and CDR2 (SQVTM, ANQGSEA) derive from the germline V gene. What the work shows at the level of the full study, not this receptor alone: A later analysis found that most CMV-associated TCR beta chains appeared HLA-restricted, with HLA associations seemingly driven largely by CMV exposure. According to a later analysis, TCR association rates differed among HLA loci, with DRB1 alleles showing the most associated TCRs and HLA-C alleles showing the fewest. The 87-base-pair reads could not distinguish some IMGT-functional V segments, including TRBV6-2 and TRBV6-3, so those segments were excluded. Correlated functional status among segregating V segments might reflect linkage disequilibrium, but an unknown experimental factor could not be ruled out. Compared with equally common non-associated chains, HLA-associated TCR beta chains in a later analysis were more clonally expanded and had lower generation probabilities. The cohort was sequenced for TCR beta chains only, and without alpha or paired-chain data the features that could be detected were limited. In both the original and validation cohorts, the classifier was reported to diagnose cytomegalovirus status with high specificity and sensitivity. Roughly uniform sequencing depth across donors was assumed in presence/absence analyses, although this assumption may not hold. According to the authors, the approach could potentially be generalized to other disease states and immunological phenotypes. In vitro tests confirmed that three of the cytomegalovirus-associated TCR beta chains recognize cytomegalovirus antigens. In the study, approximately 160 TCR beta chains were listed as associated with cytomegalovirus. A further reported finding was that TCR beta sequences accurately predicted the HLA-A and HLA-B alleles for most subjects in the first cohort. A cluster of highly shared sequence variants was judged likely to represent a technical artifact of the sequencing pipeline. While some public TCRs were present in many individuals, most TCR sequences turned up only very rarely across donors. Because HLA typing was missing for some donors at each locus, association tests included only the typed subset. V-gene and J-gene trimming of TCR beta chains was associated with a missense DCLRE1C variant in a later genetic analysis, and the association was replicated in an independent cohort. Immune exposure information for the cohort was limited to CMV serostatus. In a later genetic analysis, fewer N-insertions in productive TCRs were reported among donors in an Asian-associated ancestry cluster than the roughly 640-donor mean. Because counts were too low, roughly 17 rarely observed V segments, including chromosome 9 orphons, were left out of the earlier analysis of a few hundred of the donors. At a false discovery rate of 0.05, a later analysis linked about 16,000 TCR beta sequences to specific HLA alleles. Assigning TCR associations to individual alleles was difficult when HLA alleles, especially DR and DQ, strongly co-occurred. A later analysis reported that several top co-occurrence clusters appeared linked to parvovirus B19, influenza, CMV and Epstein-Barr virus. In an earlier analysis of about 540 of the donors, most TCR beta V segments were observed in productive rearrangements about 87% or about 30% of the time, broadly matching IMGT annotations.

Libraries were constructed by the immunoSEQ multiplex PCR assay. For the multiplex PCR, a mixture combining 60 forward primers for TCR Vbeta segments and 13 reverse primers for TCR Jbeta segments was used. Amplification of the CDR3 region of rearranged TCR beta genes was performed with a multiplex PCR assay on genomic DNA. The Illumina HiSeq System was used to sequence the amplified TCR beta libraries as 87-base-pair reads. The authors' analysis ran thus. Across the roughly 700 repertoires, a later analysis counted some 80 million unique TCR beta chains, approximately 10 million of which were shared by at least two donors. A nearest-neighbor algorithm error-corrected the raw reads and collapsed the reads into unique sequences, merging closely related sequences to remove PCR and sequencing errors. To assign V, D and J gene segments, CDR3 sequences were aligned to IMGT reference sequences. Each retained sequence needed at least a six-nucleotide match to both a V gene segment and a J gene segment. A rearrangement was called productive if the CDR3 had no stop codons and remained in frame with V and J, and every other rearrangement was called non-productive. CDR3 was defined according to IMGT convention as the region running from the second conserved V-encoded cysteine to the conserved J-encoded phenylalanine. The earlier analysis of 500 to 750 of the donors excluded any sequence lacking an unambiguous match to a single V gene segment. In an earlier analysis of 450 to 700 of the donors, V segments were called functional above 56.7% productive rearrangements and were called segregating when the between-donor standard deviation exceeded 5%. A statistical classification framework was built for diagnosing cytomegalovirus status from the catalog of TCR beta chain sequences. In a later analysis, TCR nucleotide sequences were compared against IMGT/GENE-DB human TR gene sequences so that V and J genes could be assigned. The TCRdist pipeline was used in a later analysis to assign CDR3 sequences and most-parsimonious VDJ recombination scenarios. In a later analysis, every TCR beta chain was defined by the combination of its CDR3 amino acid sequence and its V-gene family, and reads without a unique V-gene family were dropped. To address suspected cross-contamination and a sequencing artifact, a later analysis removed a few hundred highly shared, low-generation-probability nucleotide sequences. In a later analysis, a clonal expansion index was calculated for each public chain from normalized within-repertoire ranks of inferred template counts. A later analysis computed generation probabilities with a VDJ recombination model fitted to out-of-frame rearrangements, and checked the results against IGoR. Hypergeometric tests were used in a later analysis to score TCR-TCR, TCR-HLA and TCR-CMV co-occurrence, with a repertoire-size bias correction applied to the TCR pairs. To estimate false discovery rates, a later analysis permuted the HLA or CMV assignments 20 times. A later analysis grouped co-occurring TCRs with DBSCAN, adding TCRdist sequence similarity when clustering within HLA-allele-positive subsets. Repertoires with fewer than 30,000 or more than 120,000 public chains were left out of co-occurrence clustering, as were roughly five repertoires with anomalous nucleotide sharing. TCRdb limited this immuneACCESS table to in-frame rearrangements with V and J called. A share of clones is missing; checked studies link under half to unresolved V genes, and the rest is unexplained. V, J and clone size derive from that table, while D and trimming were established from the DNA sequence. The sample table lists some 170,000 clones, less than 90% of them with a count of one. Together, the top ten hold over 4% of the sample.

The cohort was made up of about 610 healthy bone marrow donors. All cohort members were sampled while nominally healthy, although unrecorded immune exposures were likely present. The donor was CMV seropositive and was included in the group of approximately 310 seropositive cohort members. Every donor gave a peripheral blood sample, and the peripheral blood mononuclear cells from that sample were used for TCR beta sequencing. The Qiagen DNeasy Blood Extraction Kit was used to extract genomic DNA from the blood cell samples. The receptor was isolated from a man aged 45-65 years in good health and CMV-seropositive. The rearranged chain carries TRBV29-1 and TRBJ2-2, with 8 bases aligning to TRBD1. The sample taken for sequencing was PBMCs. CDR3 protein: CSVESGFAGGSGELFF. At the DNA level, the sequence is TGCAGCGTTGAATCGGGTTTTGCAGGGGGCTCCGGGGAGCTGTTTTTT.